The sequence of this TCR beta chain was determined in a study of blood T cell repertoires in COVID-19. About the research overall: Acute and convalescent COVID-19 specimens originated in the United States, Italy and Spain. PBMCs, B-cell-depleted T cells, or T cells were the source of the cDNA or gDNA that made up the material.

V was clipped by 2 bases and J by 0 bases, with 12 bases between them. CDR3 length equals 16 residues. CDR1 is SGHTA and CDR2 is FQGTGA in the germline V gene. Method: immunoSEQ multiplex PCR; TCRdb's copy keeps in-frame clones and lacks some. Here the sample spans approximately 310,000 clones, 80% to 90% being singletons. The receptor was isolated from a man over 45 with active or convalescent COVID-19. The sample was peripheral blood. The chain carries TRBV7-3 and TRBJ2-3; D uncertain. DNA of the CDR3: TGTGCCAGCAGCTTACATTCCGGGTCAAGCACAGATACGCAGTATTTT. It encodes CASSLHSGSSTDTQYF.